Listed below are T cell receptor beta chains from one sample, sequenced in a study of patients and donors after allogeneic stem cell transplantation. TCRdb passed the RT-PCR reads through MiXCR, listing each CDR3 protein once. The table shows roughly 190,000 distinct CDR3 sequences, with around 41% occurring only once. Sequenced: blood, either unsorted or a sorted T cell fraction (not recorded which). The origin of the receptors is a human donor who was either an allogeneic HSCT recipient or a stem cell or donor lymphocyte infusion donor (not recorded which). It is not recorded whose cells these are; they may come from a transplant donor. Each CDR3 is given with its conserved first and last residue. The order of the fields is V gene, J gene, D gene, CDR3 length, clone size, CDR3 protein, CDR3 DNA. A D gene is named only where the DNA matches it firmly. Some rows have no size entry. The others give once, few or many, or a class for an expanded clone.

>TRBV20-1|TRBJ1-1|-|11|-
CSARDGLPAFF
TGCAGTGCTAGAGACGGCCTTCCGGCTTTCTTT
>TRBV7-6|TRBJ2-7|-|18|-
CASSLEGGTGRTFYEQYF
TGTGCCAGCAGCTTAGAGGGGGGAACAGGGCGGACCTTCTACGAGCAGTACTTC
>TRBV9|TRBJ1-2|TRBD1|15|-
CASSVRDRVDYGYTF
TGTGCCAGCAGCGTAAGGGACAGGGTCGACTATGGCTACACCTTC
>TRBV2|TRBJ2-1|TRBD2|16|-
CASTDGLAGLGNEQFF
TGTGCCAGCACCGATGGACTAGCGGGATTGGGTAATGAGCAGTTCTTC
>TRBV4-2|TRBJ2-1|TRBD2|16|-
CASSQTGLAGDDEQFF
TGTGCCAGCAGCCAGACCGGACTAGCGGGAGACGATGAGCAGTTCTTC
>TRBV4-2|TRBJ1-5|-|14|few
CASSQGTSLGPQHF
TGTGCCAGCAGCCAAGGGACCAGCCTCGGTCCCCAGCATTTT
>TRBV20-1|TRBJ2-7|-|15|-
CSARDPGEKGYEQYF
TGCAGTGCTAGAGATCCAGGGGAAAAAGGCTACGAGCAGTACTTC
>TRBV6-5|TRBJ2-1|TRBD2|14|-
CATLLAGEENEQFF
TGTGCCACGTTACTAGCGGGAGAAGAGAATGAGCAGTTCTTC
>TRBV4-3|TRBJ2-1|-|14|-
CASSQDLKTGMEFF
TGCGCCAGCAGCCAAGACCTAAAAACTGGGATGGAGTTCTTC
>TRBV28|TRBJ1-5|TRBD1|15|-
CASTSDRDSNQPQHF
TGTGCCAGCACCTCGGACAGGGATAGCAATCAGCCCCAGCATTTT
>TRBV5-5|TRBJ1-2|-|14|-
CASSLETEDYGYTF
TGTGCCAGCAGCCTAGAGACCGAGGACTATGGCTACACCTTC
>TRBV28|TRBJ1-2|TRBD1|13|few
CASSDGTGRGYTF
TGTGCCAGCAGCGATGGGACAGGTCGCGGCTACACCTTC
>TRBV25-1|TRBJ2-7|TRBD2|17|-
CASSDSALLAAHYEQYF
TGTGCCAGCAGTGATTCCGCCCTACTAGCGGCACACTACGAGCAGTACTTC
>TRBV11-2|TRBJ1-5|-|13|few
CASSIGDSQPQHF
TGTGCCAGCAGTATAGGTGACAGTCAGCCCCAGCATTTT
>TRBV24-1|TRBJ2-7|TRBD1|18|-
CATSDPSYRYDRAYEQYF
TGTGCCACCAGTGATCCTTCCTACCGATACGACAGGGCCTACGAGCAGTACTTC
>TRBV5-6|TRBJ1-2|-|12|-
CASSSPKYGYTF
TGTGCCAGCAGCTCCCCCAAATATGGCTACACCTTC
>TRBV5-1|TRBJ2-1|-|14|-
CASSLAGASNEQFF
TGCGCCAGCAGCTTGGCCGGGGCTAGCAATGAGCAGTTCTTC
>TRBV12-3/TRBV12-4|TRBJ1-1|-|14|few
CASRPDPKDPEAFF
TGTGCCAGCAGACCTGACCCAAAGGATCCTGAAGCTTTCTTT
>TRBV12-3/TRBV12-4|TRBJ2-1|-|14|-
CASSSGTPYNEQFF
TGTGCCAGCAGTTCCGGGACACCCTACAATGAGCAGTTCTTC
>TRBV28|TRBJ1-1|-|12|-
CASFTSGTEAFF
TGTGCCAGCTTTACCAGTGGAACTGAAGCTTTCTTT
>TRBV12-3/TRBV12-4|TRBJ1-1|-|14|few
CASSSQGPGTEAFF
TGTGCCAGCAGTTCACAGGGTCCGGGGACTGAAGCTTTCTTT
>TRBV9|TRBJ1-1|-|14|-
CASSPTTVNTEAFF
TGTGCCAGCAGCCCTACGACAGTGAACACTGAAGCTTTCTTT
>TRBV15|TRBJ2-1|-|12|-
CATSRDWNEQFF
TGTGCCACCAGCAGAGATTGGAATGAGCAGTTCTTC
>TRBV6-6|TRBJ1-1|-|15|many
CASCVDGQINTEAFF
TGTGCCAGCTGTGTGGATGGACAGATAAACACTGAAGCTTTCTTT
>TRBV6-2/TRBV6-3|TRBJ2-1|-|14|-
CASSYTGANNEQFF
TGTGCCAGCAGTTACACGGGAGCTAACAATGAGCAGTTCTTC
>TRBV12-3/TRBV12-4|TRBJ2-2|-|12|many
CASSLDTGELFF
TGTGCCAGCAGTTTAGACACCGGGGAGCTGTTTTTT
>TRBV6-5|TRBJ1-4|-|16|few
CASSSSQGRANEKLFF
TGTGCCAGCAGTAGCTCCCAGGGGAGGGCTAATGAAAAACTGTTTTTT
>TRBV20-1|TRBJ2-4|TRBD2|16|few
CSAWRPSGAAKNIQYF
TGCAGTGCATGGCGACCTAGCGGGGCAGCCAAAAACATTCAGTACTTC
>TRBV3-1|TRBJ1-2|TRBD1|15|few
CASSQAGTARRGYTF
TGTGCCAGCAGCCAAGCAGGGACAGCCAGGCGTGGCTACACCTTC
>TRBV19|TRBJ1-1|-|13|few
CASMGRPNTEAFF
TGTGCCAGTATGGGCAGGCCGAACACTGAAGCTTTCTTT
>TRBV30|TRBJ1-2|-|18|-
CAWRSGPDTVSSNYGYTF
TGTGCCTGGAGGTCGGGACCTGATACTGTCTCGTCTAACTATGGCTACACCTTC
>TRBV6-5|TRBJ2-7|-|16|-
CASSYSMEQGVYEQYF
TGTGCCAGCAGTTACTCAATGGAACAGGGAGTCTACGAGCAGTACTTC
>TRBV14|TRBJ1-2|-|13|-
CASGRGFDYGYTF
TGTGCCAGCGGGAGAGGGTTCGACTATGGCTACACCTTC
>TRBV5-1|TRBJ1-1|TRBD1|16|-
CASSPIPTGWYTEAFF
TGCGCCAGCAGCCCTATCCCGACAGGGTGGTACACTGAAGCTTTCTTT
>TRBV6-5|TRBJ2-7|-|8|-
CASSFTGF
TGTGCCAGCAGTTTTACCGGCTTC
>TRBV5-5|TRBJ1-2|TRBD1|16|-
CASSLIPDRDSGGYTF
TGTGCCAGCAGTTTGATCCCCGACAGGGACTCGGGCGGCTACACCTTC
>TRBV29-1|TRBJ1-1|-|12|few
CSALPGHTEAFF
TGCAGCGCCCTGCCGGGGCACACTGAAGCTTTCTTT
>TRBV27|TRBJ2-3|-|15|-
CASGALAQSTDTQYF
TGTGCCAGCGGTGCCCTAGCGCAAAGCACAGATACGCAGTATTTT
>TRBV18|TRBJ2-3|-|13|-
CASSPPGTDTQYF
TGTGCCAGCTCACCACCGGGCACAGATACGCAGTATTTT
>TRBV7-6|TRBJ2-5|-|16|-
CASSFQDRYPQETQYF
TGTGCCAGCAGCTTCCAAGACCGGTACCCCCAAGAGACCCAGTACTTC
>TRBV9|TRBJ1-1|-|14|-
CASSVDRQNTEAFF
TGTGCCAGCAGCGTAGACAGACAGAACACTGAAGCTTTCTTT
>TRBV3-2|TRBJ1-1|-|17|-
CASSREKSDRADTEAFF
TGTGCCAGCAGCCGCGAGAAAAGTGACAGGGCGGACACTGAAGCTTTCTTT
>TRBV20-1|TRBJ1-1|-|14|few
CSASYPRLGTEAFF
TGCAGTGCTAGTTATCCAAGGCTCGGGACTGAAGCTTTCTTT
>TRBV12-3/TRBV12-4|TRBJ2-7|-|14|few
CASSLDRSPYEQYF
TGTGCCAGCAGTTTAGACAGGTCGCCCTACGAGCAGTACTTC
>TRBV12-3/TRBV12-4|TRBJ1-1|-|12|few
CASSRPTAEAFF
TGTGCCAGCAGCCGACCGACAGCCGAAGCTTTCTTT
>TRBV6-6|TRBJ1-5|-|13|few
CASTRLSNQPQHF
TGTGCCAGCACAAGGCTTAGCAATCAGCCCCAGCATTTT
>TRBV7-2|TRBJ1-2|-|12|few
CASSLARYGYTF
TGTGCCAGCAGCTTAGCGCGTTATGGCTACACCTTC
>TRBV4-3|TRBJ2-2|-|14|-
CASSQENRGRELFF
TGCGCCAGCAGCCAAGAAAACCGTGGCAGGGAGCTGTTTTTT
>TRBV6-5|TRBJ1-2|-|12|few
CASPKGVGGYTF
TGTGCCAGCCCGAAGGGGGTCGGGGGCTACACCTTC
>TRBV2|TRBJ1-5|-|16|few
CASSDWTRNSNQPQHF
TGTGCCAGCAGTGACTGGACACGAAATAGCAATCAGCCCCAGCATTTT